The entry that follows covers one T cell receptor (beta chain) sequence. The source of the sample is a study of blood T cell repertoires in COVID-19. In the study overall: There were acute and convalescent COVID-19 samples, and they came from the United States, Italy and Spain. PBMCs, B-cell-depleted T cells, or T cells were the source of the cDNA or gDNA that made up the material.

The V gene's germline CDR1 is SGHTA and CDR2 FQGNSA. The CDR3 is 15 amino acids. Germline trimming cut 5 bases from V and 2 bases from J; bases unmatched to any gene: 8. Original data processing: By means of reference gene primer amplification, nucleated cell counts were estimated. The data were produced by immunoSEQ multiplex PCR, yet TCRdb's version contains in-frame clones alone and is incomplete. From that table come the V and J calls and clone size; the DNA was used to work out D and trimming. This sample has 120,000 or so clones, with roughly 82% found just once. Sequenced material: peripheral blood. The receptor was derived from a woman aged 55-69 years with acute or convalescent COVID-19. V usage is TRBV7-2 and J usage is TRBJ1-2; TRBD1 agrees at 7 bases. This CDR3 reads CASSQAGGNNYGYTF. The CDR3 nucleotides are TGTGCCAGCAGCCAAGCAGGGGGAAACAACTATGGCTACACCTTC.